The 30 T cell receptor beta chains below come from one sample, sequenced in a study of blood T cell repertoires in COVID-19. Assay: immunoSEQ multiplex PCR; the TCRdb copy retains only in-frame clones and omits some. Among 200,000 to 250,000 clones listed, around 83% were seen once. Sample: PBMCs or T cells enriched from blood (not recorded which). The source of these receptors is a woman in her 40s who had recovered from COVID-19.

The chain recombines TRBV10-2 with TRBJ1-1; D remains unclear. Trimming removed 8 bases from V and 0 bases from J, with 10 bases in between. This CDR3 contains 13 residues. Germline V lookup: CDR1 WSHSY, CDR2 SAAADI. CDR3 in DNA: TGCGCCAGCCTGAGGGCCCTGAACACTGAAGCTTTCTTT. Its protein is CASLRALNTEAFF.

This clone has just one count. This chain uses TRBV6-5 with TRBJ1-5, with D perhaps TRBD1 (6 bases). CDR1 and CDR2 (germline): MNHEY, SVGAGI. The CDR3 is 16 amino acids. The ends were cut back, 3 bases at V and 0 bases at J, with 12 bases in the middle. The CDR3: CASSYTRDNSNQPQHF. The CDR3 bases are TGTGCCAGCAGTTATACTCGGGACAATAGCAATCAGCCCCAGCATTTT.

This chain joins TRBV5-5 and TRBJ1-5; 7 nucleotides match TRBD1. Germline loops: CDR1 SGHKS, CDR2 YYEKEE (reference sequence). The CDR3 length is 14 residues. The V segment lost 1 base and the J segment 6 bases; nucleotides outside the gene matches: 4. The CDR3 here is CASSLQGTAQPQHF. DNA for the CDR3: TGTGCCAGCAGCTTGCAAGGGACAGCTCAGCCCCAGCATTTT.

This chain links TRBV24-1 with TRBJ2-3; unclear D gene. Germline CDR1 is KGHDR and CDR2 is SFDVKD. Trimming stripped 9 bases from V and 1 base from J, with 10 bases between. This CDR3 contains 13 residues. CDR3 residues: CATGKEGTDTQYF. The CDR3 DNA sequence: TGTGCCACCGGCAAAGAGGGCACAGATACGCAGTATTTT.

The V call is TRBV18, the J call TRBJ2-7; 7 bases are shared with TRBD1. The CDR3 is 14 residues long. The trim removed 3 bases at V and 2 bases at J, leaving 4 bases unmatched. Germline CDR1 and CDR2: KGHSH and LQKENI. The CDR3 bases are TGTGCCAGCTCACCTCGGGACAGCCCCTACGAGCAGTACTTC. This translates into CASSPRDSPYEQYF.

This chain links TRBV2 with TRBJ1-5; TRBD1 matches at 7 bases. CDR3 length equals 15 residues. J lost 4 bases, V lost 1 base, and 4 bases had no gene match. From germline, CDR1 is SNHLY and CDR2 FYNNEI. CDR3 in amino acids: CASSEDGQENQPQHF. For the CDR3, the DNA is TGTGCCAGCAGTGAAGATGGACAGGAGAATCAGCCCCAGCATTTT. Using reference TRBV2 and TRBJ1-5 for the parts outside the CDR3, the full variable domain is EPEVTQTPSHQVTQMGQEVILRCVPISNHLYFYWYRQILGQKVEFLVSFYNNEISEKSEIFDDQFSVERPDGSNFTLKIRSTKLEDSAMYFCASSEDGQENQPQHFGDGTRLSIL.

The chain is built from TRBV28 and TRBJ1-6; a weak D match, TRBD1 (5 bases). The V end lost 3 bases, the J end lost 6 bases, and 9 bases lay between the germline ends. Germline assignment: CDR1 MDHEN and CDR2 SYDVKM. The CDR3 contains 14 residues. In nucleotides, the CDR3 is TGTGCCAGCAGTTTTGGGAGGGGTAATTCACCCCTCCACTTT. It translates to CASSFGRGNSPLHF.

J is TRBJ1-2 and V is TRBV6-5, with 7 bases that match TRBD1. J lost 7 bases, V lost 4 bases, and 12 bases had no gene match. Germline V gives CDR1 MNHEY, CDR2 SVGAGI. The CDR3 totals 15 residues. CDR3 amino acids: CASSLGTDRWGGYTF. For the CDR3, the DNA is TGTGCCAGCAGTTTGGGGACAGACCGTTGGGGTGGCTACACCTTC.

CDR3 loop: CASSQTVYGYTF. The CDR3 coding sequence is TGCGCCAGCAGTCAAACAGTCTATGGCTACACCTTC. The J gene is TRBJ1-2, the V gene TRBV23-1, with no clear D. TRBV23-1 is flagged as an ORF with uncertain function. The CDR3 covers 12 residues. The germline V and J ends were trimmed by 2 bases and 4 bases, with 5 bases remaining between them.

In DNA, the CDR3 is TGCAGCCCACTTCCGGGACAGGGGGTCTACGAGCAGTACGTC. This encodes CSPLPGQGVYEQYV. This chain uses TRBV29-1 with TRBJ2-7, with 11 bases fitting TRBD1. J gave up 3 bases and V 8 bases, and 9 bases lay outside the gene matches. This CDR3 has 14 residues. Germline assignment: CDR1 SQVTM and CDR2 ANQGSEA.

V gene TRBV14 combines with J gene TRBJ2-7; TRBD1 agrees at 7 bases. Unmatched junction bases numbered 6, after V lost 4 bases and J lost 6 bases. Per the germline V gene, CDR1 is SGHDN and CDR2 is FVKESK. This CDR3 spans 13 amino acids. The CDR3 is CASSRMRQGEQYF. Written as DNA, the CDR3 is TGTGCCAGCAGCCGAATGAGACAGGGCGAGCAGTACTTC.

V and J are TRBV7-9 and TRBJ1-1, with a weak D call TRBD1 (6 bases). V was clipped by 1 base and J by 4 bases, with 7 bases between them. There are 13 residues in the CDR3. The germline V gene has CDR1 SEHNR and CDR2 FQNEAQ (reference sequence). This CDR3 reads CASSLEQGTEAFF. The CDR3 region has the DNA TGTGCCAGCAGCTTAGAACAGGGCACTGAAGCTTTCTTT.

This chain uses TRBV18 with TRBJ1-3, with 7 positions matching TRBD1. CDR3 length: 17 amino acids. The V segment lost 0 bases and the J segment 2 bases; nucleotides outside the gene matches: 7. Germline lookup yields CDR1 KGHSH and CDR2 LQKENI. The CDR3 reads CASSPPDKGAAGNTIYF. The CDR3 DNA reads TGTGCCAGCTCACCACCGGATAAGGGGGCGGCTGGAAACACCATATATTTT. The full variable domain, rest sourced from reference TRBV18 and TRBJ1-3, is NAGVMQNPRHLVRRRGQEARLRCSPMKGHSHVYWYRQLPEEGLKFMVYLQKENIIDESGMPKERFSAEFPKEGPSILRIQQVVRGDSAAYFCASSPPDKGAAGNTIYFGEGSWLTVV.

V and J are TRBV28 and TRBJ2-7; tentative D call: TRBD1 (6 bases). Germline CDR1 reads MDHEN; CDR2 reads SYDVKM. There are 16 residues in the CDR3. V was pared by 3 bases and J by 2 bases, with 17 bases between. CDR3 DNA sequence: TGTGCCAGCAGTTTTCGCCAAGTCAGGGGACCCTACGAGCAGTACTTC. Protein: CASSFRQVRGPYEQYF. The variable domain in full, with the rest retrieved from reference TRBV28 and TRBJ2-7, is DVKVTQSSRYLVKRTGEKVFLECVQDMDHENMFWYRQDPGLGLRLIYFSYDVKMKEKGDIPEGYSVSREKKERFSLILESASTNQTSMYLCASSFRQVRGPYEQYFGPGTRLTVT.

This rearrangement joins TRBV6-5 to TRBJ2-5; 10 bases agree with TRBD1. Germline V gives CDR1 MNHEY, CDR2 SVGAGI. The V gene end was trimmed by 6 bases and the J gene end by 5 bases; junction bases not matched to a gene: 6. CDR3 length: 14 residues. The CDR3 spells CASSRDRGMETQYF. In DNA form, the CDR3 reads TGTGCCAGCAGCCGGGACAGGGGAATGGAGACCCAGTACTTC.

V and J are TRBV24-1 and TRBJ2-1; 13 bases match TRBD2. The CDR3 spans 15 residues. The germline V gene encodes CDR1 KGHDR and CDR2 SFDVKD. V shed 6 bases, J shed 8 bases, and the junction held 6 bases outside the gene matches. As DNA, the CDR3 is TGTGCCACCAGTCCGACTAGCGGGAGGTTAGATGAGCAGTTCTTC. This gives the protein CATSPTSGRLDEQFF.

V and J are TRBV24-1 and TRBJ1-2, with 8 bases fitting TRBD1. The CDR3 totals 13 residues. Germline CDR1 and CDR2: KGHDR and SFDVKD. V shed 3 bases, J shed 8 bases, and the junction held 4 bases outside the gene matches. CDR3 sequence reads: CATSDSRTGGYTF. The CDR3 bases are TGTGCCACCAGTGATAGTAGGACAGGGGGCTACACCTTC.

This clone is a singleton in its sample. The J gene is TRBJ1-5, the V gene TRBV12-5; no reliable D call. This CDR3 spans 12 amino acids. Trimming left V 3 bases short and J 5 bases short, with 5 bases between. The germline V gene encodes CDR1 LGHNT and CDR2 FRNRAP. Written as DNA, the CDR3 is TGTGCTAGTGGTTTATCCGATCAGCCCCAGCATTTT. It specifies CASGLSDQPQHF.

The CDR3 region is CASSLIAGGSGEQFF. CDR3 nucleotide sequence: TGTGCCAGCAGCCTAATAGCGGGAGGATCGGGGGAGCAGTTCTTC. The rearrangement links TRBV7-9 to TRBJ2-1, with 10 bases identical to TRBD2. J was trimmed by 10 bases and V by 5 bases; bases with no gene match: 11. CDR3 length equals 15 residues. The V gene's germline CDR1 is SEHNR and CDR2 FQNEAQ (reference sequence).

This clone was recorded a few times. The chain combines TRBV5-1 with TRBJ2-2; tentatively, D is TRBD1 (5 bases). The CDR3 spans 15 residues. CDR1 is SGHRS and CDR2 is YFSETQ in the germline V gene. V dropped 4 bases and J dropped 6 bases, with 16 bases sitting between them. The CDR3 DNA follows: TGCGCCAGCAGCCCCCTTGCAGGGAAGGCCGGGGAGCTGTTTTTT. Its translation: CASSPLAGKAGELFF.

This chain connects TRBV5-1 to TRBJ1-5; D is undetermined. Germline V gene sequence: CDR1 SGHRS, CDR2 YFSETQ. Trimming took off 0 bases at V and 1 base at J, with 8 bases between the two ends. The CDR3 is 15 amino acids. This CDR3 is CASSLDPGSNQPQHF. CDR3 DNA sequence: TGCGCCAGCAGCTTGGACCCGGGGAGCAATCAGCCCCAGCATTTT.

V usage is TRBV19 and J usage is TRBJ1-6; 9 nucleotides match TRBD1. Germline-derived CDR1 and CDR2 are LNHDA and SQIVND (reference sequence). CDR3 length: 14 amino acids. Losses at the gene ends were 7 bases for V and 9 bases for J; bases not matched to a gene: 7. The CDR3 reads CASTEDRGGSPLHF. As DNA, the CDR3 is TGTGCCAGTACCGAGGACAGGGGAGGTTCACCCCTCCACTTT. Variable domain in full (rest from reference TRBV19 and TRBJ1-6): DGGITQSPKYLFRKEGQNVTLSCEQNLNHDAMYWYRQDPGQGLRLIYYSQIVNDFQKGDIAEGYSVSREKKESFPLTVTSAQKNPTAFYLCASTEDRGGSPLHFGNGTRLTVT.

This clone has just one count. The V and J genes are TRBV6-5 and TRBJ1-1, with 7 nucleotides matching TRBD1. J was trimmed by 11 bases and V by 0 bases; bases with no gene match: 6. The CDR3 is 13 residues long. Per the germline V gene, CDR1 is MNHEY and CDR2 is SVGAGI. The CDR3 DNA reads TGTGCCAGCAGTTACTCCGACAGGGTAAAGGCTTTCTTT. This gives the protein CASSYSDRVKAFF.

A word on this clone: The junction departs from germline at one end; a sequencing error may be responsible. The chain has TRBV9 and TRBJ2-5; 11 bases are shared with TRBD2. CDR1 and CDR2 from the germline V gene are SGDLS and YYNGEE. CDR3 size: 15 residues. Written as DNA, the CDR3 is TGTGCCAGCAGCCTTAGCGGGAGGGGCCAAGGGACCCAGTACTTC. Encoded protein: CASSLSGRGQGTQYF.

This sequence joins TRBV2 and TRBJ2-7; 7 positions match TRBD1. This CDR3 has 15 amino acids. Germline loops: CDR1 SNHLY, CDR2 FYNNEI. V dropped 6 bases and J dropped 5; count of bases not matched to a gene: 13. This chain's CDR3 is CASRYIGPQGDEQYF. The CDR3 DNA sequence: TGTGCCAGCAGGTATATTGGACCCCAGGGGGACGAGCAGTACTTC.

The V call is TRBV7-2, the J call TRBJ1-3, with TRBD1 matching over 7 bases. Trimming took 5 bases from V and 4 from J; bases not matched to a gene: 11. In germline, CDR1 is SGHTA, CDR2 FQGNSA. The CDR3 contains 16 residues. The CDR3 DNA is TGTGCCAGCAGCCACTGGGAGACAGGGCTGGGAAACACCATATATTTT. Its translation is CASSHWETGLGNTIYF. The variable domain in full, with the rest retrieved from reference TRBV7-2 and TRBJ1-3, is GAGVSQSPSNKVTEKGKDVELRCDPISGHTALYWYRQSLGQGLEFLIYFQGNSAPDKSGLPSDRFSAERTGGSVSTLTIQRTQQEDSAVYLCASSHWETGLGNTIYFGEGSWLTVV.

The V and J genes are TRBV10-3 and TRBJ2-5, with TRBD1 matching over 7 bases. The germline V gene has CDR1 ENHRY and CDR2 SYGVKD. V lost 9 bases, J lost 2 bases, and 6 bases stayed unmatched. The CDR3 extends over 13 amino acids. Written as DNA, the CDR3 is TGTGCCATTAACGGGGACAGACAAGAGACCCAGTACTTC. Its protein is CAINGDRQETQYF.

The chain is built from TRBV6-1 and TRBJ2-3, with D possibly matching TRBD2 (6 bases). The germline gives CDR1 MNHNS, CDR2 SASEGT. The V gene lost 3 bases and the J gene lost 4 bases, with 11 bases spanning the gap. CDR3 length: 14 amino acids. The CDR3 loop reads CASSDQTGADTQYF. Here the CDR3 DNA reads TGTGCCAGCAGTGATCAAACGGGAGCAGATACGCAGTATTTT.

CDR3: CASSLVPSGMSSYEQYF. CDR3 nucleotides: TGTGCCAGCAGCTTGGTCCCTAGCGGGATGAGCTCCTACGAGCAGTACTTC. J is TRBJ2-7 and V is TRBV5-4; the match to TRBD2 covers 9 bases. V was clipped by 0 bases and J by 0 bases; unmatched bases: 7. CDR1 SGHNT and CDR2 YYREEE come from the germline V gene (reference sequence). This CDR3 region has 17 residues.

The V gene is TRBV11-2, the J gene TRBJ2-5; D perhaps matches TRBD2 (6 bases). V was trimmed by 1 base and J by 5 bases, leaving 14 bases between them. The V gene's germline CDR1 is SGHAT and CDR2 FQNNGV. There are 15 residues in the CDR3. CDR3 nucleotide sequence: TGTGCCAGCAGCTTAGGCACCAGCGGGCGGGAGACCCAGTACTTC. It codes for CASSLGTSGRETQYF.